The present T cell receptor (beta chain) was sequenced within a study of OX40 agonist ivuxolimab in advanced cancers. The wider study: Three partial responders included one hepatocellular carcinoma patient and two cutaneous melanoma patients.

The J segment lost 4 bases and the V segment lost 5 bases, leaving 5 bases of the junction unmatched. The CDR3 length is 14 residues. Germline CDR1 reads SGHVS; CDR2 reads FQNEAQ. Any history of autoimmune disease or systemic immunosuppression disqualified patients. Data came from immunoSEQ multiplex PCR; TCRdb stores just in-frame clones and leaves some out. The profile shows 65,000 to 95,000 clones, around 80% of them singletons. On this clone itself: Its antigen is unidentified.

Overall study results and limits: At doses 0.1 to 3.0 mg/kg, CD4+ and CD8+ clones expanded. On average, CD8+ T cells had more expanded clones than CD4+.

This receptor was obtained from an adult with an advanced solid tumor such as melanoma, head and neck, liver or kidney cancer. This material consisted of CD4+ or CD8+ T cells sorted from blood, taken in a trial of the OX40 agonist ivuxolimab. The chain uses TRBV7-8 and TRBJ2-1, with 7 bases matching TRBD2. The CDR3 bases are TGTGCCAGCAGCGCGGGACTACAGTACAATGAGCAGTTCTTC. Its protein is CASSAGLQYNEQFF.